This T cell receptor beta chain was recovered during a study of monozygotic twins with cystic fibrosis. Repertoires were generated with immunoSEQ multiplex PCR, while TCRdb's copy carries only in-frame clones and drops some. Of about 10,000 clones in the sample, over 99% were seen once. Notes on this clone: Its antigen remains unknown.

The germline gives CDR1 LNHNV, CDR2 YYDKDF (reference sequence). The CDR3 sequence is 13 residues long. The V end lost 0 bases, the J end lost 10 bases, and 10 bases lay between the germline ends. Notes on the study in general: No link emerged between shared CDR3 counts and age, concordance or severity. V usage most resembled the co-twin in 13 of 16 pairs. The repertoire was suggested to be naive-dominated, clonality median approximately 0.0093.

Sequencing used blood. The clonotype was recovered from a man younger than 35 with cystic fibrosis. This sequence joins TRBV15 and TRBJ2-1; a weak D match, TRBD1 (7 bases). CDR3 nucleotide sequence: TGTGCCACCAGCAGAGATCAGGGGGGCGAGCAGTTCTTC. Translating gives CATSRDQGGEQFF.